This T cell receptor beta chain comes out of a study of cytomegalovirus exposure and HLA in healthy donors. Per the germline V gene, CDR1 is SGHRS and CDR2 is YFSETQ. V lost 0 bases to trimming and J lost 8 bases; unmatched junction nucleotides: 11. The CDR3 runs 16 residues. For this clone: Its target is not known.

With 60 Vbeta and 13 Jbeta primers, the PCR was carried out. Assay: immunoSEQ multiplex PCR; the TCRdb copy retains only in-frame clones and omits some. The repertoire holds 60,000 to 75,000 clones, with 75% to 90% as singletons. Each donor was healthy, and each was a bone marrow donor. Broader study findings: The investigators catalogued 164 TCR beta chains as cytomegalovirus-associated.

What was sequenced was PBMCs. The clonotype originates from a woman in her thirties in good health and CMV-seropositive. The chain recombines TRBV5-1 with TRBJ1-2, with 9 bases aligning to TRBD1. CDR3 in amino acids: CASSLGYGTGLEGYTF. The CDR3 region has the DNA TGCGCCAGCAGCTTGGGGTACGGGACAGGGTTGGAGGGCTACACCTTC. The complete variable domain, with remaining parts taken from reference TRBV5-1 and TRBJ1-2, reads KAGVTQTPRYLIKTRGQQVTLSCSPISGHRSVSWYQQTPGQGLQFLFEYFSETQRNKGNFPGRFSGRQFSNSRSEMNVSTLELGDSALYLCASSLGYGTGLEGYTFGSGTRLTVV.